Each of the 8 T cell receptor beta chains below was sequenced from the same sample in a study of blood T cells in healthy people across ages (dated by TCRdb to the mid-2010s). Preparation of the library involved 5' RACE. Instrument used: Illumina HiSeq 2500. The second PCR ran for roughly 7 to 11 cycles and used a J-beta primer mix along with a sample-barcoded 5' primer. Through fastp at Q25 and MiXCR, TCRdb rebuilt clones from the public reads, retaining in-frame beta chains. All rows with the same CDR3 protein become a single entry with the most common DNA and genes. This sample lists over 1.5 million distinct CDR3 sequences; roughly 52% were detected once. Clones ranked in the top ten supply approximately 2% of the sample. Sequencing was carried out using blood. These receptors all stem from a middle-aged woman in good health.

This chain joins TRBV6-6 and TRBJ2-3, with 7 bases aligning to TRBD1. The CDR3 runs 15 residues. Germline CDR1 reads MNHNY; CDR2 reads SVGAGI (reference sequence). J lost 2 bases, V lost 4 bases, and 6 bases had no gene match. In DNA form, the CDR3 reads TGTGCCAGCAGTTTGGACAGGCCGTTCACAGATACGCAGTATTTT. As protein: CASSLDRPFTDTQYF.

This chain uses TRBV7-9 with TRBJ2-5; the match to TRBD2 covers 7 bases. Per the germline V gene, CDR1 is SEHNR and CDR2 is FQNEAQ (reference sequence). CDR3 length: 13 residues. V dropped 3 bases and J dropped 7; count of bases not matched to a gene: 5. DNA of the CDR3: TGTGCCAGCAGCTTGGGGGGGATCGGGACCCAGTACTTC. This sequence encodes CASSLGGIGTQYF.

This clonotype was counted between two and nine times. The gene calls are TRBV7-2 and TRBJ1-2; a possible D gene is TRBD1 (5 bases). V lost 5 bases, J lost 3 bases, and 16 bases lay in between. The germline CDR1 and CDR2 sequences are SGHTA and FQGNSA. The CDR3 covers 15 residues. The DNA for the CDR3 is TGTGCCAGCAGCCGGTCCGGGACGGCGGACTATGGCTACACCTTC. Translation gives CASSRSGTADYGYTF.

This chain links TRBV4-1 with TRBJ2-5, with D tentatively TRBD2 (7 bases). Deletions cut 1 base from V and 11 bases from J, with 17 bases between. Germline-derived CDR1 and CDR2 are MGHRA and YSYEKL. CDR3 length: 14 amino acids. Here the CDR3 DNA reads TGCGCCAGCAGCCAAGTTGCGGGGGCGGGTGAGCAGTACTTC. Amino acids: CASSQVAGAGEQYF.

This clonotype has just a few counts. The chain couples TRBV28 to TRBJ2-7, with 8 bases fitting TRBD1. Germline CDR1 is MDHEN and CDR2 is SYDVKM. CDR3 size: 15 residues. J gave up 5 bases and V 2 bases, and 8 bases lay outside the gene matches. The CDR3 nucleotides are TGTGCCAGCAGTTTAGTACAGGGGGGATTCCACGAGCAGTACTTC. Its protein product is CASSLVQGGFHEQYF.

This clonotype was counted between two and nine times. This rearrangement joins TRBV4-3 to TRBJ1-4; no definite D call. The CDR3 consists of 15 residues. V dropped 2 bases and J dropped 4 bases, with 11 bases sitting between them. Germline V gene data show CDR1 as LGHNA and CDR2 as YSLEER. The CDR3 DNA reads TGCGCCAGCAGCCAACGTCAGTCGCTTAATGAAAAACTGTTTTTT. Its translation: CASSQRQSLNEKLFF.

The table lists this clonotype with a few counts. V is TRBV5-1 and J is TRBJ2-7, with D possibly TRBD1 on 6 matching bases. CDR3 length equals 15 residues. The V gene's germline CDR1 is SGHRS and CDR2 YFSETQ. The V end was cut by 0 bases, the J end by 3 bases, with 13 bases between. Here the CDR3 reads CASSLAADSNYEQYF. The CDR3 nucleotides are TGCGCCAGCAGCTTGGCCGCGGACAGCAACTACGAGCAGTACTTC.

The table lists this clonotype with a count of one. J is TRBJ2-1 and V is TRBV12-5, with D perhaps TRBD1 (6 bases). Germline V gives CDR1 LGHNT, CDR2 FRNRAP. CDR3 length: 17 residues. Trimming shortened V by 0 bases and J by 9 bases, and 21 bases separated the two germline ends. CDR3 DNA sequence: TGTGCTAGTGGTTTGGTACAAGGGCACAATAGGGACATTGAGCAGTTCTTC. It translates to CASGLVQGHNRDIEQFF.